Listed here is a single T cell receptor (beta chain). Profiling relied on immunoSEQ multiplex PCR, and the TCRdb table lists in-frame clones only, not all of them. The table records about 980,000 clones, around three quarters of them present only once. CDR3 length: 16 amino acids. This record comes from a study of shared clonotypes between healthy human individuals. The chain has TRBV21-1 and TRBJ2-3; the table assigns TRBD2, which was not confirmed against the DNA. TRBV21-1 is labeled a pseudogene. This sequence was found in a man aged 18 to 30 in good health. The sample consisted of memory CD4+ T cells sorted from blood. Subset noted: CD45RA-negative fraction. The chain's CDR3 is CASSNTSGSRTDTQYF. CDR3 in DNA: TGTGCCAGCAGCAACACGAGCGGGAGCAGGACAGATACGCAGTATTTT.